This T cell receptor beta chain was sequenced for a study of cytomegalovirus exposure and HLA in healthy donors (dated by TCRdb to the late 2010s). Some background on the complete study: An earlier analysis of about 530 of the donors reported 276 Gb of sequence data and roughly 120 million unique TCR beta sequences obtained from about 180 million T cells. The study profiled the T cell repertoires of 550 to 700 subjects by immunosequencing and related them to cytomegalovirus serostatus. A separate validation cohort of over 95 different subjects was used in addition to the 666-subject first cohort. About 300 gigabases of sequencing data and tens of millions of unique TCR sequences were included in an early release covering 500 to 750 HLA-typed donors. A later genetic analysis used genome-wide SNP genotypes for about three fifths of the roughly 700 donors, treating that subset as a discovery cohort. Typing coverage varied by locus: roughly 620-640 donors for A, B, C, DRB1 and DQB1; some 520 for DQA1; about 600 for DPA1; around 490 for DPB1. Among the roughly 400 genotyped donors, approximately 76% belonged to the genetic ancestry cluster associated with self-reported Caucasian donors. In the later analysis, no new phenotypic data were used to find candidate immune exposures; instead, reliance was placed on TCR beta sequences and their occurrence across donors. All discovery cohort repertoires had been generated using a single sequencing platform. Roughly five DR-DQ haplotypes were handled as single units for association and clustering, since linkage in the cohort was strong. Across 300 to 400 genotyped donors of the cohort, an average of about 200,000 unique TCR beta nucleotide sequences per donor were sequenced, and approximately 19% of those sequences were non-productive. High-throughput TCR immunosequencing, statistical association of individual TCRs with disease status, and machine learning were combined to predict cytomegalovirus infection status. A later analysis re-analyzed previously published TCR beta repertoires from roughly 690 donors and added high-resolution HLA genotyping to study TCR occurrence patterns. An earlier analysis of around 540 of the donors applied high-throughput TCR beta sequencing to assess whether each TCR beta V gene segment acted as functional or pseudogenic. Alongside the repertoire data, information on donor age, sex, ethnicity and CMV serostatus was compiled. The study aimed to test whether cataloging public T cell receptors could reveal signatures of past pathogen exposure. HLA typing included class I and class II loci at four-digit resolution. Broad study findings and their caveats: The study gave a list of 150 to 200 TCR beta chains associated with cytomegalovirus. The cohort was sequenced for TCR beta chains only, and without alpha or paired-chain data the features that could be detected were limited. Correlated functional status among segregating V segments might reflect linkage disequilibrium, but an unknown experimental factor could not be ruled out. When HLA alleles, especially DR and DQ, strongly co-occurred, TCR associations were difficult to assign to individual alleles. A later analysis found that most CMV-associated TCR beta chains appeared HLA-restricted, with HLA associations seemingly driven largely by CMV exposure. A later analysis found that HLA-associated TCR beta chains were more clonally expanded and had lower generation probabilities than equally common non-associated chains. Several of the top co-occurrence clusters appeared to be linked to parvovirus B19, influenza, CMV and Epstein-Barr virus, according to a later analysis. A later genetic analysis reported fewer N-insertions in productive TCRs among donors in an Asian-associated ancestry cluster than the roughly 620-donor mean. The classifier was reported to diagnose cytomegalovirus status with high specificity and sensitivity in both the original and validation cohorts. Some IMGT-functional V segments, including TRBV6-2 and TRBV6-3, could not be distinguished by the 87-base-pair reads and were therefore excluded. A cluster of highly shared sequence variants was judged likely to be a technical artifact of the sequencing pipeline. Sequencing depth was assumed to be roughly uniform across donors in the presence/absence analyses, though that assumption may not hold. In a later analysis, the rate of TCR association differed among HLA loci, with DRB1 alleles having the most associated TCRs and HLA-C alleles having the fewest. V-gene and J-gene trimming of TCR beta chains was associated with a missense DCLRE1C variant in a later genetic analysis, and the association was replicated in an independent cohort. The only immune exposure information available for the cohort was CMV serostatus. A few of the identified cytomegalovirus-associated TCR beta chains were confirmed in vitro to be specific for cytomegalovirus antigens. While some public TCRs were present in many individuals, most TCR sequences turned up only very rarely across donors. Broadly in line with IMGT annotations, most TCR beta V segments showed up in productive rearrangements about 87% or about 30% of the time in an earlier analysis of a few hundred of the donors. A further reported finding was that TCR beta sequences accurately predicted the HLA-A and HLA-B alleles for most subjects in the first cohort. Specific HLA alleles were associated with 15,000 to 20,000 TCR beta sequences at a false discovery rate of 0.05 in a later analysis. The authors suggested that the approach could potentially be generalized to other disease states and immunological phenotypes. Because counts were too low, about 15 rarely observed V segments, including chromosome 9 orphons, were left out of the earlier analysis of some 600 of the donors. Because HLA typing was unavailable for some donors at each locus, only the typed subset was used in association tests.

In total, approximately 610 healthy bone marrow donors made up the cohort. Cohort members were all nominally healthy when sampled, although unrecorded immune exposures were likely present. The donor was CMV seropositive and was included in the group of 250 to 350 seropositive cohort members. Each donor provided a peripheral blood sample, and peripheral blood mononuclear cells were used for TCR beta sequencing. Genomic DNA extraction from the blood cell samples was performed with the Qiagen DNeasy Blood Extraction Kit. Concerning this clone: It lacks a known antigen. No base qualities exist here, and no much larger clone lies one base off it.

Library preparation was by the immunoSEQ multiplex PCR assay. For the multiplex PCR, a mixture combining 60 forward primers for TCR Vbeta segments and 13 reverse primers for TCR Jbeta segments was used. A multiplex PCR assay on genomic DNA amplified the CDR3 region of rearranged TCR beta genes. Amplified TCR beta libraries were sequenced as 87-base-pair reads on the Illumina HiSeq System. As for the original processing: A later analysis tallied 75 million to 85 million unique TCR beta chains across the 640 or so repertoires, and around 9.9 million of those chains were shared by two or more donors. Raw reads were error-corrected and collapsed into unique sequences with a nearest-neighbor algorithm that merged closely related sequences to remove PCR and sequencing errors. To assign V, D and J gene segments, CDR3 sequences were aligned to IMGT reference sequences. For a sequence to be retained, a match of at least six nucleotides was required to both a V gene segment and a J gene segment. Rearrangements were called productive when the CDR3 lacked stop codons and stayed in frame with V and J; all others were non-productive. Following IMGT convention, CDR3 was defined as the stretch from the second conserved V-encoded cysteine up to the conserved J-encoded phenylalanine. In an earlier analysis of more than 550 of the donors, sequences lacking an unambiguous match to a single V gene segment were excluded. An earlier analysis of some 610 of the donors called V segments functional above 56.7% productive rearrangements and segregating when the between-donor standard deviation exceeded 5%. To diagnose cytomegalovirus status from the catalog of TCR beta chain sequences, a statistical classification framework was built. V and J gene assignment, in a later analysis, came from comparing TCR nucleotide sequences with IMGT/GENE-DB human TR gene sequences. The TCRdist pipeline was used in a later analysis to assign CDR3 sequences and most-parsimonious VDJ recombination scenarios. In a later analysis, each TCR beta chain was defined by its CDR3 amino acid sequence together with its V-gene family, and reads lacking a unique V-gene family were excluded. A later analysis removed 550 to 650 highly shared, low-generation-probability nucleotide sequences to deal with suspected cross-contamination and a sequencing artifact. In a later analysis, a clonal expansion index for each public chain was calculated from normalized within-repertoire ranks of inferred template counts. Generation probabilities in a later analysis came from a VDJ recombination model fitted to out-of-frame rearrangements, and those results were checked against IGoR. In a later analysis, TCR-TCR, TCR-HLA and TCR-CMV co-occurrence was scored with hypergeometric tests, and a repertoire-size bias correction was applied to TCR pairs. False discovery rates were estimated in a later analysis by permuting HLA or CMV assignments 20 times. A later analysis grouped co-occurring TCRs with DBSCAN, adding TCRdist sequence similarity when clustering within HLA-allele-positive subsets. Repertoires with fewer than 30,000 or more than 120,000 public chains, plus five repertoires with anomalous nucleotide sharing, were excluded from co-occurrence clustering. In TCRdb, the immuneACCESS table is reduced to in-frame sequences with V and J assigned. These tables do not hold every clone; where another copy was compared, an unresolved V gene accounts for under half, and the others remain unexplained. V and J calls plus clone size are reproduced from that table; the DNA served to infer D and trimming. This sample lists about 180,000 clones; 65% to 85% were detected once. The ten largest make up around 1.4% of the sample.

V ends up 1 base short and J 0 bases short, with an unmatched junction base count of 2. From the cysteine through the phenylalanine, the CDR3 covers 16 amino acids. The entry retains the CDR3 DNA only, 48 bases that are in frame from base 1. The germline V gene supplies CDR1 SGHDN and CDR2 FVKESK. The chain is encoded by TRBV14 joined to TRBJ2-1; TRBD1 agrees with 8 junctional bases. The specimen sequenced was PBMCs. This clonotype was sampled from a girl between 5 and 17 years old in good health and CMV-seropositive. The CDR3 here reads CASSQVGTGSYNEQFF. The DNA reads TGTGCCAGCAGCCAAGTCGGGACAGGCTCCTACAATGAGCAGTTCTTC.